Many counts were recorded for the clone carrying this T cell receptor (beta chain). J gave up 5 bases and V 3 bases, and 9 bases lay outside the gene matches. Germline CDR1 reads MDHEN; CDR2 reads SYDVKM. CDR3 length: 16 residues. The source of the sample is a study of T cells in Graves' hyperthyroidism and ophthalmopathy. The investigators amplified TCR beta CDR3 regions from RNA transcripts. When the TCR CDR3 underwent first-round RT-PCR, the HTBI primer set was used. TCRdb re-derived calls from the multiplex PCR reads in MiXCR, one entry per CDR3 protein. This table holds hundreds of thousands of distinct CDR3 sequences, approximately 13% found once.

The chain uses TRBV28 and TRBJ1-4; 7 nucleotides line up with TRBD1. The receptor was derived from a woman aged 18-35 years with Graves' hyperthyroidism. Sequencing was carried out using blood. The CDR3 DNA reads as TGTGCCAGCAGTTTTGGAGGGACAGAGACGAATGAAAAACTGTTTTTT. It is translated as CASSFGGTETNEKLFF.